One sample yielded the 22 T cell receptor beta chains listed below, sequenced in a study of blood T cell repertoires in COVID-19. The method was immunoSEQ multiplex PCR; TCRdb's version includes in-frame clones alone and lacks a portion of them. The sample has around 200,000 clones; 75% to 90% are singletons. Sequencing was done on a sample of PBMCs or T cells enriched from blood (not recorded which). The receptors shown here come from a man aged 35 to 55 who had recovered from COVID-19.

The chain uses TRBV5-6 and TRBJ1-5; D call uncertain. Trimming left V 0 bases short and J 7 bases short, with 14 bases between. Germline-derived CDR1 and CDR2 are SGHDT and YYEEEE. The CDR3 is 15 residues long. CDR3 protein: CASSLGQDQRQPQHF. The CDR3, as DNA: TGTGCCAGCAGCTTGGGGCAGGATCAGCGGCAGCCCCAGCATTTT.

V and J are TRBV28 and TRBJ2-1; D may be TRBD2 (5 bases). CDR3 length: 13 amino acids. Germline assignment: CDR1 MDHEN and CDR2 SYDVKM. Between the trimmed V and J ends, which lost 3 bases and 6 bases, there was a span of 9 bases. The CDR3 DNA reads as TGTGCCAGCAGTTTCTCACTAGTCAATGAGCAGTTCTTC. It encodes CASSFSLVNEQFF. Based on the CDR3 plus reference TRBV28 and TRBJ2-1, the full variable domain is DVKVTQSSRYLVKRTGEKVFLECVQDMDHENMFWYRQDPGLGLRLIYFSYDVKMKEKGDIPEGYSVSREKKERFSLILESASTNQTSMYLCASSFSLVNEQFFGPGTRLTVL.

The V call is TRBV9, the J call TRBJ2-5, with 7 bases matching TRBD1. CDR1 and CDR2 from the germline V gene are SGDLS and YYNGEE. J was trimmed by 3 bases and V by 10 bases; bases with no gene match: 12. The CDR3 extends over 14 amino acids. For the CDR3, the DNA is TGTGCCCGCCATCGACAGGGCGTGAAAGAGACCCAGTACTTC. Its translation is CARHRQGVKETQYF.

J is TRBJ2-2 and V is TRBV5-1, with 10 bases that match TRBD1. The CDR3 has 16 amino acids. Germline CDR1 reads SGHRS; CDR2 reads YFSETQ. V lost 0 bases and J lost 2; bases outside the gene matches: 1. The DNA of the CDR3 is TGCGCCAGCAGCTTGGGGACAGGGGGAAACACCGGGGAGCTGTTTTTT. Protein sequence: CASSLGTGGNTGELFF.

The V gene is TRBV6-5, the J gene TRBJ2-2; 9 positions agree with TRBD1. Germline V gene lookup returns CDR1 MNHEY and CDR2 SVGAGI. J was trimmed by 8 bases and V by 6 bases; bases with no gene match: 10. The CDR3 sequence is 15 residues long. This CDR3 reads CASRTGGLYGGELFF. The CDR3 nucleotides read TGTGCCAGCAGGACAGGGGGACTTTATGGGGGGGAGCTGTTTTTT.

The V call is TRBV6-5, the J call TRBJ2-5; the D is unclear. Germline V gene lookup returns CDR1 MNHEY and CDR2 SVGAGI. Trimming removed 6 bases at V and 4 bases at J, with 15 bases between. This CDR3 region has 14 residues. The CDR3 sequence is CASRSYSTAETQYF. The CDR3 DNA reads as TGTGCCAGCAGAAGTTACTCTACAGCAGAGACCCAGTACTTC.

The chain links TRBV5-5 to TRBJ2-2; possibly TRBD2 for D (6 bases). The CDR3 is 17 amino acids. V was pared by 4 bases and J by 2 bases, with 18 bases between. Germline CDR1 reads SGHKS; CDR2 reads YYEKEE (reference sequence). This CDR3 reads CASSVASGTDNTGELFF. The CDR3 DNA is TGTGCCAGCAGCGTCGCTTCCGGGACTGATAACACCGGGGAGCTGTTTTTT.

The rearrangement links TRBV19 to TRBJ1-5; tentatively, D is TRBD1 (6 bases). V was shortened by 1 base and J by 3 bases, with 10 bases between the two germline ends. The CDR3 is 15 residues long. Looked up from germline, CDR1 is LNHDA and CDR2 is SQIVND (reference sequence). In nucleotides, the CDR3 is TGTGCCAGTAGTATAGGAGGGACAAACAATCAGCCCCAGCATTTT. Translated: CASSIGGTNNQPQHF.

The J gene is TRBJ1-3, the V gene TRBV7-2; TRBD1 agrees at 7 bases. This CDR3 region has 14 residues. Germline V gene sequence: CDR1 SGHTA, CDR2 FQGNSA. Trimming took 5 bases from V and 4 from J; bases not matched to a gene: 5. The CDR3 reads CASSHPGQGNTIYF. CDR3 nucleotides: TGTGCCAGCAGCCACCCGGGACAGGGAAACACCATATATTTT.

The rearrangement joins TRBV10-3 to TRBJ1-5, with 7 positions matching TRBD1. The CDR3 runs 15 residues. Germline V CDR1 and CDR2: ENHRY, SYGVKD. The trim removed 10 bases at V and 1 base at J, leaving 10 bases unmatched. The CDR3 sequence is CATRGTEGSNQPQHF. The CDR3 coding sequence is TGTGCCACTAGAGGGACAGAGGGGAGCAATCAGCCCCAGCATTTT.

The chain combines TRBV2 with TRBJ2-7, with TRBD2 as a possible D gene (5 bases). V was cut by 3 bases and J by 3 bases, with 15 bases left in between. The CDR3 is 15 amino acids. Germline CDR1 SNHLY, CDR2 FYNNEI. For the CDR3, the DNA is TGTGCCAGCAGTGACAGCGGAAGATTGTACTACGAGCAGTACTTC. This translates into CASSDSGRLYYEQYF.

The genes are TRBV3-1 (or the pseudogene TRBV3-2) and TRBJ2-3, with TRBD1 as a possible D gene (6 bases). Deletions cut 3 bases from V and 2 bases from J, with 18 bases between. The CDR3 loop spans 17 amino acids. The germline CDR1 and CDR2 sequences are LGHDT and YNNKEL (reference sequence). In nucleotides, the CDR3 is TGTGCCAGCAGCCACAACCTCAGGGGTCCCCCCACAGATACGCAGTATTTT. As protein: CASSHNLRGPPTDTQYF.

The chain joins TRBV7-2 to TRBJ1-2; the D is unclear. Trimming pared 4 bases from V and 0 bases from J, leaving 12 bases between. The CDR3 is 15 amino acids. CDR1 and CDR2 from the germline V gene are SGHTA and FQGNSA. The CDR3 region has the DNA TGTGCCAGCAGCTACTCCGTCGGTTCTAACTATGGCTACACCTTC. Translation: CASSYSVGSNYGYTF.

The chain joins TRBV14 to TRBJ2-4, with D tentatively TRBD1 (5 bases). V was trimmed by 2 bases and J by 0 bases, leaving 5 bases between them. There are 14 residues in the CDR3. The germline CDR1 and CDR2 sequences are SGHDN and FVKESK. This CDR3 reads CASSQQGAKNIQYF. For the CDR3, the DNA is TGTGCCAGCAGCCAACAGGGAGCCAAAAACATTCAGTACTTC.

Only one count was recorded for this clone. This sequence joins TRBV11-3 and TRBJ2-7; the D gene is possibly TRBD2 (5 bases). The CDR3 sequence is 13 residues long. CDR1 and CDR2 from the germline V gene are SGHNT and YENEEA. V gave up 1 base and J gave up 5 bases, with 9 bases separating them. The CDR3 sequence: CASSLGRGNEQYF. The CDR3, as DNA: TGTGCCAGCAGCTTAGGGAGAGGGAACGAGCAGTACTTC.

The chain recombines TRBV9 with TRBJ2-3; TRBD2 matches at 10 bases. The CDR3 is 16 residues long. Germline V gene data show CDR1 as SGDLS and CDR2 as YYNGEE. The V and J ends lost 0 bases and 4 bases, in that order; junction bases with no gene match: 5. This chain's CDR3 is CASSVDSGTSADTQYF. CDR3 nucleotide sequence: TGTGCCAGCAGCGTAGACTCCGGGACTAGCGCAGATACGCAGTATTTT.

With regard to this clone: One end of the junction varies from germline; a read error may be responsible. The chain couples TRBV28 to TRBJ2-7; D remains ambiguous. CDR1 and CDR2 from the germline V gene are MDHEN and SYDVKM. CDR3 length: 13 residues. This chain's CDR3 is CASRLIFSGEQYF. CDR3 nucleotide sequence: TGTGCCAGCCGTTTAATATTCTCGGGCGAGCAGTACTTC. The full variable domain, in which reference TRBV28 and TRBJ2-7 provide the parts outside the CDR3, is DVKVTQSSRYLVKRTGEKVFLECVQDMDHENMFWYRQDPGLGLRLIYFSYDVKMKEKGDIPEGYSVSREKKERFSLILESASTNQTSMYLCASRLIFSGEQYFGPGTRLTVT.

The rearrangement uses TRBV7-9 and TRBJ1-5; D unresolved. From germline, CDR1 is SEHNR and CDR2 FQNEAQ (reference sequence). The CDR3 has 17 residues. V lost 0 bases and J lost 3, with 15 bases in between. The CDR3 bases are TGTGCCAGCAGCTTAGCGGAAGGAGGCACCCCCAATCAGCCCCAGCATTTT. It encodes CASSLAEGGTPNQPQHF.

The DNA of the CDR3 is TGTGCCAGCAGTCACCGCGGGGTAGCGGGAGGGCCGCGCACCGGGGAGCTGTTTTTT. It is translated as CASSHRGVAGGPRTGELFF. The chain combines TRBV3-1 (or the pseudogene TRBV3-2) with TRBJ2-2, with 11 bases that match TRBD2. The CDR3 contains 19 residues. CDR1 is LGHDT and CDR2 is YNNKEL in the germline V gene (reference sequence). J was trimmed by 4 bases and V by 6 bases; bases with no gene match: 16.

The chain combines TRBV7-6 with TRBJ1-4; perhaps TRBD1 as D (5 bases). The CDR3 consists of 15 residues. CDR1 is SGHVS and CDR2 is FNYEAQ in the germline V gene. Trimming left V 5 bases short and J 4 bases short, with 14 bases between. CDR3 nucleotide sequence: TGTGCCAGCAGCCTGCCGGGGAGGGGTAATGAAAAACTGTTTTTT. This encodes CASSLPGRGNEKLFF.

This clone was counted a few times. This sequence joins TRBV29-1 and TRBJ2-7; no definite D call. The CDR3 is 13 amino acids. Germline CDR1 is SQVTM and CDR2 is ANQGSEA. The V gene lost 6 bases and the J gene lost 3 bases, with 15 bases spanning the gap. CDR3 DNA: TGCAGCGTGACACAGACCGGCCTCTACGAGCAGTACTTC. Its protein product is CSVTQTGLYEQYF.

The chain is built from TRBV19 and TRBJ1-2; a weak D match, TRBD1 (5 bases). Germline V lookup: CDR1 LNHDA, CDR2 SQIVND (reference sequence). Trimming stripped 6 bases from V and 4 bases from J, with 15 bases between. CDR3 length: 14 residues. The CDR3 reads CASSGGWRGYGYTF. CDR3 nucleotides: TGTGCCAGTAGCGGGGGTTGGAGGGGCTATGGCTACACCTTC.